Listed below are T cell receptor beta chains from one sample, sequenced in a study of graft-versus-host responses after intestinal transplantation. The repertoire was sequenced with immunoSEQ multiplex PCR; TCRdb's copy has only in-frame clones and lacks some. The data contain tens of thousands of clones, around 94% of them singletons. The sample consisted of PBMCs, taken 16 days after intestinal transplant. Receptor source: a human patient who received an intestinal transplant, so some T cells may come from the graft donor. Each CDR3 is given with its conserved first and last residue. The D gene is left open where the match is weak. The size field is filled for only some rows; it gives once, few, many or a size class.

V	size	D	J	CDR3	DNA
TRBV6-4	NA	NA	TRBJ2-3	CASSDGGHPTDTQYF	TGTGCCAGCAGTGACGGGGGCCATCCCACAGATACGCAGTATTTT
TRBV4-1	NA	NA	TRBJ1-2	CASSRHQSNYGYTF	TGCGCCAGCAGCCGACACCAGTCTAACTATGGCTACACCTTC
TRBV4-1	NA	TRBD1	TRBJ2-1	CASSQDGDRGDEQFF	TGCGCCAGCAGCCAAGACGGAGACAGGGGTGATGAGCAGTTCTTC
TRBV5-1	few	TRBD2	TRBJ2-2	CASAYLPREGRTGELFF	TGCGCCAGCGCATACCTACCTCGGGAGGGCAGAACCGGGGAGCTGTTTTTT
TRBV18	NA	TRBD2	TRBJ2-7	CATSMTSTHEQYF	TGTGCCACCTCTATGACTAGCACGCACGAGCAGTACTTC
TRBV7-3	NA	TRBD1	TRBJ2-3	CASSSPGTENYDTQYF	TGTGCCAGCAGTTCCCCCGGGACAGAGAACTACGATACGCAGTATTTT
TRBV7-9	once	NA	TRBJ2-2	CASSLFRESGTGELFF	TGTGCCAGCAGCTTATTCCGGGAATCGGGCACCGGGGAGCTGTTTTTT
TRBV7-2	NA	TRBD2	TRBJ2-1	CASSLRTSGDNEQFF	TGTGCCAGCAGCTTGAGGACTAGCGGGGACAATGAGCAGTTCTTC
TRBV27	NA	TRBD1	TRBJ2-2	CASSLGTVAGELFF	TGTGCCAGCAGTCTGGGGACAGTGGCCGGGGAGCTGTTTTTT
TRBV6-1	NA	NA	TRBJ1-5	CASSSRLGQPQHF	TGTGCCAGCAGTTCCAGGTTGGGTCAGCCCCAGCATTTT
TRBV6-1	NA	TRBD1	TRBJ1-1	CASSETGGIAEAFF	TGTGCCAGCAGTGAGACAGGGGGTATCGCTGAAGCTTTCTTT
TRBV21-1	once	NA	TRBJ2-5	CASSKVVGIRREGETQYF	TGTGCCAGCAGCAAAGTAGTAGGGATACGGCGGGAGGGTGAGACCCAGTACTTC
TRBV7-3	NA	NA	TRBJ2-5	CASSPTGEVQYF	TGTGCCAGCAGCCCCACAGGGGAGGTCCAGTACTTC
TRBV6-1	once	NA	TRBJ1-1	CASSQARGWNTEAFF	TGTGCCAGCAGTCAAGCAAGGGGGTGGAACACTGAAGCTTTCTTT
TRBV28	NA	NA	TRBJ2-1	CASSYLDHGFF	TGTGCCAGCAGTTATTTGGACCATGGGTTCTTC
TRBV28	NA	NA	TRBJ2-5	CASSPRVSIQETQYF	TGTGCCAGCAGTCCCCGGGTCAGCATTCAAGAGACCCAGTACTTC
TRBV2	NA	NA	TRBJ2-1	CASSVGFASSYNEQFF	TGTGCCAGCAGTGTGGGGTTCGCGAGCTCCTACAATGAGCAGTTCTTC
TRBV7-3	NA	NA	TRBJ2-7	CASSQTADNAYEQYF	TGTGCCAGCAGCCAAACCGCGGACAATGCCTACGAGCAGTACTTC
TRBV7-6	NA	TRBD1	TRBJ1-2	CASSRYSSDRGRDNYGYTF	TGTGCCAGCAGCCGATACTCCTCGGACAGGGGGCGCGATAACTATGGCTACACCTTC
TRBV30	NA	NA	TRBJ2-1	CAWSASVPSYNEQFF	TGTGCCTGGAGTGCTAGCGTACCCTCCTACAATGAGCAGTTCTTC
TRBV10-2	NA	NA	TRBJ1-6	CASSEWGRNSPLHF	TGCGCCAGCAGTGAGTGGGGGAGAAATTCACCCCTCCACTTT
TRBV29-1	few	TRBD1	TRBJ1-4	CSVSNGGTGEKLFF	TGCAGCGTCTCAAACGGGGGGACAGGTGAAAAACTGTTTTTT
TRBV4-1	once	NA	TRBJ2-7	CASSQDLREQYF	TGCGCCAGCAGCCAAGATCTCCGGGAGCAGTACTTC
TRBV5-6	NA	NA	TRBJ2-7	CASSQGTYYEQYF	TGTGCCAGCAGCCAGGGGACATACTACGAGCAGTACTTC
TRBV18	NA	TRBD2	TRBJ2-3	CASGRESTDTQYF	TGTGCCAGCGGGCGGGAGTCGACAGATACGCAGTATTTT
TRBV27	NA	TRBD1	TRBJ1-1	CASSWGQGGSTEAFF	TGTGCCAGCAGTTGGGGACAGGGGGGGAGCACTGAAGCTTTCTTT
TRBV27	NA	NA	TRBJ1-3	CASSPLGAGNTIYF	TGTGCCAGCAGTCCCTTGGGAGCTGGAAACACCATATATTTT